The 3 T cell receptor beta chains below were found in one sample sequenced in a study of T-cell memory formation after mild COVID-19 (dated by TCRdb to about 2021). Library preparation was by 5' RACE. Sequenced on an Illumina NovaSeq 6000. The public reads were run again by TCRdb, first through fastp at Q25 and then through MiXCR, and only productive beta chains were kept. CDR3 protein duplicates are merged, each entry listing the most common genes and DNA. The sample yields under 250,000 distinct CDR3 sequences; 15% were counted once. About 2% of the sample is held by the ten biggest clonotypes. Input material: PBMCs or a T cell subset sorted from them (not recorded which). Receptor source: an adult woman who had mild COVID-19 (a few samples of this study predate the infection). The sample titles of this study are shuffled in the database, so cell type and time point are left out; the donor was told from shared clones.

V gene TRBV19 combines with J gene TRBJ2-7; no clear D. This CDR3 has 14 amino acids. Germline V gene lookup returns CDR1 LNHDA and CDR2 SQIVND (reference sequence). Trimming cost V 3 bases and J 5 bases, with 14 bases left between them. The DNA of the CDR3 is TGTGCCAGTAGTATGGGTCGGCAGTTCCACGAGCAGTACTTC. Encoded protein: CASSMGRQFHEQYF. Based on the CDR3 plus reference TRBV19 and TRBJ2-7, the full variable domain is DGGITQSPKYLFRKEGQNVTLSCEQNLNHDAMYWYRQDPGQGLRLIYYSQIVNDFQKGDIAEGYSVSREKKESFPLTVTSAQKNPTAFYLCASSMGRQFHEQYFGPGTRLTVT.

The chain couples TRBV7-9 to TRBJ1-5, with 7 nucleotides matching TRBD1. The CDR3 is made up of 15 amino acids. With 1 base clipped from V and 3 bases from J, the junction kept 3 bases outside the gene matches. Germline values: CDR1 SEHNR, CDR2 FQNEAQ (reference sequence). DNA for the CDR3: TGTGCCAGCAGCTTAGACAGGGGACCCAATCAGCCCCAGCATTTT. Its protein product is CASSLDRGPNQPQHF.

V gene TRBV7-2 combines with J gene TRBJ2-1; 11 bases map to TRBD1. The V segment lost 3 bases and the J segment 10 bases; nucleotides outside the gene matches: 8. Germline V CDR1 and CDR2: SGHTA, FQGNSA. The CDR3 totals 15 residues. CDR3 DNA: TGTGCCAGCAGCTTGGGGACAGGGGGAGCGGAGGAGCAGTTCTTC. Its translation is CASSLGTGGAEEQFF.